A single sample gave rise to the 6 T cell receptor beta chains below, sequenced in a study of regulatory T cells in long-lasting Graves disease. TCR beta libraries were built with iRepertoire HTBI primers and Arm-PCR of CDR3 regions. Via MiXCR, TCRdb re-called the multiplex PCR reads, giving one row per CDR3 protein. The sample records 400,000 to 650,000 distinct CDR3 sequences, about 15% being singletons. Time point here: newly diagnosed GD, antithyroid drugs for less than 3 months. RNA from PBMCs was the source of the TCR library. The sample was also reused in another study, on T cells in Graves' hyperthyroidism and ophthalmopathy.

The sample consisted of peripheral blood mononuclear cells (PBMCs), taken at new diagnosis, from a patient treated with antithyroid drugs. The receptor source for this set is a woman aged 40-60 years with Graves disease.

Ten or more counts support this clonotype. The V call is TRBV18, the J call TRBJ2-5; a weak D match, TRBD1 (6 bases). Germline V lookup: CDR1 KGHSH, CDR2 LQKENI. Trimming cost V 4 bases and J 2 bases, with 11 bases left between them. The CDR3 length is 14 residues. The CDR3 is CASSRDRNQETQYF. In DNA, the CDR3 is TGTGCCAGCTCACGAGACAGGAATCAAGAGACCCAGTACTTC.

The rearrangement links TRBV5-1 to TRBJ1-3, with D unresolved. This CDR3 comprises 16 residues. V was clipped by 1 base and J by 0 bases, with 11 bases between them. Germline lookup yields CDR1 SGHRS and CDR2 YFSETQ. The CDR3 region is CASSLSWTGSGNTIYF. CDR3 DNA sequence: TGCGCCAGCAGCTTGTCGTGGACTGGCTCTGGAAACACCATATATTTT.

The chain couples TRBV9 to TRBJ2-1; 7 bases agree with TRBD1. J gave up 7 bases and V 0 bases, and 7 bases lay outside the gene matches. Germline V gives CDR1 SGDLS, CDR2 YYNGEE. The CDR3 is 15 amino acids. The CDR3 reads CASSVDGTVSNEQFF. In nucleotides, the CDR3 is TGTGCCAGCAGCGTAGACGGGACAGTTTCTAATGAGCAGTTCTTC. The variable domain in full, with the rest retrieved from reference TRBV9 and TRBJ2-1, is DSGVTQTPKHLITATGQRVTLRCSPRSGDLSVYWYQQSLDQGLQFLIQYYNGEERAKGNILERFSAQQFPDLHSELNLSSLELGDSALYFCASSVDGTVSNEQFFGPGTRLTVL.

The chain uses TRBV5-4 and TRBJ1-5; D remains ambiguous. The CDR3 runs 16 residues. V lost 4 bases and J 3 bases, leaving 17 bases between the germline ends. Germline V gene sequence: CDR1 SGHNT, CDR2 YYREEE (reference sequence). The CDR3 region is CASSLLEPSPNQPQHF. CDR3 DNA sequence: TGTGCCAGCAGCCTGCTAGAGCCGTCACCCAATCAGCCCCAGCATTTT.

The chain links TRBV19 to TRBJ2-5, with TRBD2 matching over 12 bases. CDR1 is LNHDA and CDR2 is SQIVND in the germline V gene (reference sequence). V gave up 9 bases and J gave up 2 bases; unmatched junction bases: 10. This CDR3 comprises 16 residues. The CDR3 spells CASEGLAGGRQETQYF. In DNA form, the CDR3 reads TGTGCCAGCGAAGGGCTAGCGGGGGGGCGGCAAGAGACCCAGTACTTC.

This clonotype was recorded many times. The chain joins TRBV7-9 to TRBJ1-2; D is unclear. The CDR3 totals 14 residues. V was shortened by 1 base and J by 4 bases, with 10 bases between the two germline ends. The germline gives CDR1 SEHNR, CDR2 FQNEAQ (reference sequence). CDR3 nucleotides: TGTGCCAGCAGCTTAGGGCAGTCTCCCTATGGCTACACCTTC. This translates into CASSLGQSPYGYTF.